Detailed here is one T cell receptor (beta chain). The sample is drawn from a study of patients and donors after allogeneic stem cell transplantation. TCRdb recomputed calls from the RT-PCR reads with MiXCR, one row per CDR3 protein. The sample has about 960,000 distinct CDR3 sequences; under 20% are singletons. The CDR3 is 14 residues long. Germline trimming cut 4 bases from V and 7 bases from J; bases unmatched to any gene: 6. The source of this sequence is a human donor who was either an allogeneic HSCT recipient or a stem cell or donor lymphocyte infusion donor (not recorded which). It is not recorded whose cells these are; they may come from a transplant donor. The chain combines TRBV12-3 or TRBV12-4 with TRBJ2-7; 11 bases are shared with TRBD1. Sequencing was performed on blood, either unsorted or a sorted T cell fraction (not recorded which). DNA for the CDR3: TGTGCCAGCAGTTCCCGGACAGGGGGCAGTGAGCAGTACTTC. Translating gives CASSSRTGGSEQYF.